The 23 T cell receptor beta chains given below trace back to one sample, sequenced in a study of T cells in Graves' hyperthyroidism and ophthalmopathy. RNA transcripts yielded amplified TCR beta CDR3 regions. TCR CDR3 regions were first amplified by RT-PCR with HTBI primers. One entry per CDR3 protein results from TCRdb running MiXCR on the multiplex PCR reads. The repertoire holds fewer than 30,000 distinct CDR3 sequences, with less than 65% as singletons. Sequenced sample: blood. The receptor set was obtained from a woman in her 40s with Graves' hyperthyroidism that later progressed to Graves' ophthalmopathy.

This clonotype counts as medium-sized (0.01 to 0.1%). The CDR3 coding sequence is TGCAGTGCTAGCCAAGACCGCATAGCCGATCAGCCCCAGCATTTT. This codes for CSASQDRIADQPQHF. The chain employs TRBV20-1 and TRBJ1-5; D is uncertain. Germline loops: CDR1 DFQATT, CDR2 SNEGSKA (reference sequence). The CDR3 totals 15 residues. Trimming shortened V by 3 bases and J by 5 bases, and 17 bases separated the two germline ends.

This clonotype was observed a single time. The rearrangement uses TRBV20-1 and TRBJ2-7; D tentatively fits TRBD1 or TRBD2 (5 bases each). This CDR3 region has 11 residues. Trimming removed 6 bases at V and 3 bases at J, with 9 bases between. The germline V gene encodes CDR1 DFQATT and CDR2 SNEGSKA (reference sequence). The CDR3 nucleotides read TGCAGTGCCGGGGCGGACTACGAGCAGTACTTC. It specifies CSAGADYEQYF.

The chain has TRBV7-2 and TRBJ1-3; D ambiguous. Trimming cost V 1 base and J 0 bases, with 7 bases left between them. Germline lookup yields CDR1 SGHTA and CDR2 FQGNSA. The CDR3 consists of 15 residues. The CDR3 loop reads CASSLEWYSGNTIYF. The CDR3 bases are TGTGCCAGCAGCTTAGAATGGTACTCTGGAAACACCATATATTTT.

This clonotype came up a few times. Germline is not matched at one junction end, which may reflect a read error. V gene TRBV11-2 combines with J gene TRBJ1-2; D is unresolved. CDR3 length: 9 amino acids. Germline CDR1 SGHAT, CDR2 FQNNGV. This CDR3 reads CASTHKQAF. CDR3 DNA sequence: TGTGCCAGCACTCACAAGCAGGCCTTC.

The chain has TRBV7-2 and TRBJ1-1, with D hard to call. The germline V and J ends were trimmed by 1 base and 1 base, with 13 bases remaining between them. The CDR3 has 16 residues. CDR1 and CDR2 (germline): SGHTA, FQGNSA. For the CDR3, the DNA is TGTGCCAGCAGCTTAGGCTTTGGACTTTCGAACACTGAAGCTTTCTTT. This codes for CASSLGFGLSNTEAFF.

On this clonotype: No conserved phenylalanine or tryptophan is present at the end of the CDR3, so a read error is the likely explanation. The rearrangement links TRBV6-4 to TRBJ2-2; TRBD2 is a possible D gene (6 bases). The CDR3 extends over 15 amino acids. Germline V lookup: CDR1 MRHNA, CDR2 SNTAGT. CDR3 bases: TGTGCCAACAGTAGTACGGGGGAAAACACCGGGGAGCTGTTTTCT. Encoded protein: CANSSTGENTGELFS.

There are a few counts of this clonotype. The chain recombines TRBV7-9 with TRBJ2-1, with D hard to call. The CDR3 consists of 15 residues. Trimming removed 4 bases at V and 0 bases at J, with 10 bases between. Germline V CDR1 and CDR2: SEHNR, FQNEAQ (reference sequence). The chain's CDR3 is CASSSAGDSYNEQFF. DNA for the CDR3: TGTGCCAGCAGCTCTGCTGGGGACTCCTACAATGAGCAGTTCTTC.

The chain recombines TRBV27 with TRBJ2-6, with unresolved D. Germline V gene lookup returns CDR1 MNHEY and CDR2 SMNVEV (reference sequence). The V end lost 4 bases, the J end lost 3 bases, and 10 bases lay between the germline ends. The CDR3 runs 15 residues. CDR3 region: CASSSKGGGANVLTF. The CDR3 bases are TGTGCCAGCAGTTCCAAAGGCGGTGGGGCCAACGTCCTGACTTTC.

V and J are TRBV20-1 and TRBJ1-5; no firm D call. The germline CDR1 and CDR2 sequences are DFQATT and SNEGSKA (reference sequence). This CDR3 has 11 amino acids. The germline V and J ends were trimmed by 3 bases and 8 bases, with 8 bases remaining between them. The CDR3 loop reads CSASQREPQHF. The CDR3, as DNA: TGCAGTGCTAGCCAGCGGGAGCCCCAGCATTTT.

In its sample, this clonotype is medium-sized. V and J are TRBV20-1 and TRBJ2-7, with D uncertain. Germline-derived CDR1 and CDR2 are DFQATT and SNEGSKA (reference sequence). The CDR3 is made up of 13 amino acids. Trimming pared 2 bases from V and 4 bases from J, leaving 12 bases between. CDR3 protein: CSARKPEPYEQYF. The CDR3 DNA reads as TGCAGTGCTAGAAAGCCGGAACCGTACGAGCAGTACTTC.

The CDR3 coding sequence is TGCAGTGCTAGAGGCACCCCCTACGAGCAGTACTTC. Translation gives CSARGTPYEQYF. This chain connects TRBV20-1 to TRBJ2-7; D ambiguous. The CDR3 loop spans 12 amino acids. Trimming left V 1 base short and J 2 bases short, with 6 bases between. Germline CDR1 and CDR2: DFQATT and SNEGSKA (reference sequence).

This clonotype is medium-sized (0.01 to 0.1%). CDR3 loop: CSARPLGEGNQPQHF. The CDR3 DNA reads TGCAGTGCTAGACCCCTGGGGGAGGGGAATCAGCCCCAGCATTTT. The V call is TRBV20-1, the J call TRBJ1-5; possibly TRBD1 for D (5 bases). The germline V and J ends were trimmed by 2 bases and 4 bases, with 15 bases remaining between them. This CDR3 has 15 residues. In germline, CDR1 is DFQATT, CDR2 SNEGSKA (reference sequence).

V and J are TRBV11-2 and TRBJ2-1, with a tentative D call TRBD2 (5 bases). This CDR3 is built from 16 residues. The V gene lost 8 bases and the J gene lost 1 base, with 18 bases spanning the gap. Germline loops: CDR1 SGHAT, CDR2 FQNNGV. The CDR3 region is CASGPRLGSSYNEQFF. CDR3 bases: TGTGCCAGCGGCCCAAGGTTGGGGAGTTCCTACAATGAGCAGTTCTTC.

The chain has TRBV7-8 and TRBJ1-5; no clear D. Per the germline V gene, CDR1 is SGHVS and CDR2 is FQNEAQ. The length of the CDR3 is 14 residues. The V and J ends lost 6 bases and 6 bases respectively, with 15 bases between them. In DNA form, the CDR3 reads TGTGCCAGCAGTCACTTCGGGGTGGTTCAGCCCCAGCATTTT. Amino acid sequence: CASSHFGVVQPQHF.

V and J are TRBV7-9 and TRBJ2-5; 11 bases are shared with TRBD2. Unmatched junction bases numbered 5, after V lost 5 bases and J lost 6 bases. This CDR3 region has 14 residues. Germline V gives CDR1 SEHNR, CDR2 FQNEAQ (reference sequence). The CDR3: CASSTSGSRKTQYF. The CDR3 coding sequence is TGTGCCAGCAGCACTAGCGGGAGTCGAAAGACCCAGTACTTC.

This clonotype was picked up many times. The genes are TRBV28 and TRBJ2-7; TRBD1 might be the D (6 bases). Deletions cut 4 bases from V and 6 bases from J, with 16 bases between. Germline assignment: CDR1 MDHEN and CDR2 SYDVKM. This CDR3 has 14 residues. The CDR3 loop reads CASSSGTSGSEQYF. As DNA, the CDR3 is TGTGCCAGCAGTTCCGGGACATCGGGCTCCGAGCAGTACTTC.

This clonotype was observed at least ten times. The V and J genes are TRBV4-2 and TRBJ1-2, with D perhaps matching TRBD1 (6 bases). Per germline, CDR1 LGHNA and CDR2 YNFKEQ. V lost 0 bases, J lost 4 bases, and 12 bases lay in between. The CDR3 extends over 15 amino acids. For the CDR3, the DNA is TGTGCCAGCAGCCAAGAGGCAGGGGAATCCTATGGCTACACCTTC. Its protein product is CASSQEAGESYGYTF.

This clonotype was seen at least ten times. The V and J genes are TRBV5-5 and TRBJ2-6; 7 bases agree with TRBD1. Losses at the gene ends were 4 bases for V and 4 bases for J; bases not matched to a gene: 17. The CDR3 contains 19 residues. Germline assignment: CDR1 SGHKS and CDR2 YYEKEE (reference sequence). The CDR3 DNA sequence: TGTGCCAGCAGCACGCGACAGGGAGTTTTAACTTCGGGGGCCAACGTCCTGACTTTC. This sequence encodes CASSTRQGVLTSGANVLTF.

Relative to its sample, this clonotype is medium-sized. The CDR3 reads CATGTGSGNTIYF. In nucleotides, the CDR3 is TGTGCCACAGGGACTGGTTCTGGAAACACCATATATTTT. V usage is TRBV24-1 and J usage is TRBJ1-3; TRBD1 is a possible D gene (5 bases). The germline V and J ends were trimmed by 10 bases and 1 base, with 10 bases remaining between them. This CDR3 is 13 amino acids long. Per germline, CDR1 KGHDR and CDR2 SFDVKD.

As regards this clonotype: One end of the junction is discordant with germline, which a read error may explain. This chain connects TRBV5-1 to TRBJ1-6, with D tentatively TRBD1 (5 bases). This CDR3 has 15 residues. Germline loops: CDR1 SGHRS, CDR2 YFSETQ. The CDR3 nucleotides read TGCGCCGGCAGCTTGGACACGCCATATAATTCACCCCTCCACTTT. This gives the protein CAGSLDTPYNSPLHF.

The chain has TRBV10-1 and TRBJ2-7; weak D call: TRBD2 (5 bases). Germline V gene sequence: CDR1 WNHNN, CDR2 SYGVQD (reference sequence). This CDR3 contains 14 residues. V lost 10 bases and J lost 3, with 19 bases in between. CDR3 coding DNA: TGCGCCACCTCTTTGACTACCGGGCACTACGAGCAGTACTTC. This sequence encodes CATSLTTGHYEQYF.

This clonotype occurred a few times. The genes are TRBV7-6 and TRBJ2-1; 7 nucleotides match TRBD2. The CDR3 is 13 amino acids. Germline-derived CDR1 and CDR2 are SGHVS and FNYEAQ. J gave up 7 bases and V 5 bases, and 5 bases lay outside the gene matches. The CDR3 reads CASSPAGSNEQFF. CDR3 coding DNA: TGTGCCAGCAGCCCAGCGGGGTCAAATGAGCAGTTCTTC.

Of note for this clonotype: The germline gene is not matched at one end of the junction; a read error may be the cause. CDR3 amino acids: CASRTGSSGADVLTF. In nucleotides, the CDR3 is TGTGCCAGCAGGACCGGGAGCTCTGGGGCCGACGTCCTGACTTTC. V and J are TRBV12-3 or TRBV12-4 and TRBJ2-6, with D maybe TRBD2 (6 bases). The CDR3 is 15 amino acids.